The 24 T cell receptor beta chains given below trace back to one sample, sequenced in a study of a mutant IDH1 vaccine in newly diagnosed glioma. Assay: immunoSEQ multiplex PCR; the TCRdb copy retains only in-frame clones and omits some. Among about 36,000 clones listed, roughly 80% were seen once. Stated time point: baseline, week 1 (first vaccination visit). The treatment denotes: pre-vaccination baseline after standard-of-care therapy. The sample in question was PBMCs, obtained from a glioma patient treated with radiotherapy, temozolomide or both. Receptors originate from a middle-aged man with glioma. Some clones in this sample may be carry-over from other donors' samples.

This sequence joins TRBV2 and TRBJ2-5, with TRBD2 matching over 7 bases. The J segment lost 2 bases and the V segment lost 3 bases, leaving 3 bases of the junction unmatched. The CDR3 sequence is 14 residues long. The germline gives CDR1 SNHLY, CDR2 FYNNEI. The CDR3 nucleotides are TGTGCCAGCAGTGACCAGGGAGGGCAAGAGACCCAGTACTTC. Translating it yields CASSDQGGQETQYF.

In this sample, this clone turned up a few times. A read error may account for a junction end that differs from germline. The chain uses TRBV11-2 and TRBJ1-1, with TRBD1 as a possible D gene (5 bases). The germline CDR1 and CDR2 sequences are SGHAT and FQNNGV. There are 13 residues in the CDR3. The CDR3: CASSLAGNPEAFF. The DNA for the CDR3 is TGTGCCAGCAGCTTGGCAGGGAACCCTGAAGCTTTCTTT.

This clone was found a few times. This rearrangement joins TRBV18 to TRBJ2-7; TRBD2 matches at 9 bases. The CDR3 is made up of 15 amino acids. Per germline, CDR1 KGHSH and CDR2 LQKENI. J gave up 4 bases and V 6 bases, and 10 bases lay outside the gene matches. The CDR3 loop reads CASSPSGGNRYEQYF. Here the CDR3 DNA reads TGTGCCAGCTCTCCAAGCGGGGGGAACCGTTACGAGCAGTACTTC. The entire variable domain, with the rest obtained from reference TRBV18 and TRBJ2-7, is as follows: NAGVMQNPRHLVRRRGQEARLRCSPMKGHSHVYWYRQLPEEGLKFMVYLQKENIIDESGMPKERFSAEFPKEGPSILRIQQVVRGDSAAYFCASSPSGGNRYEQYFGPGTRLTVT.

V usage is TRBV6-5 and J usage is TRBJ2-1; possibly TRBD1 or TRBD2 for D (5 bases each). CDR1 is MNHEY, CDR2 SVGAGI, per germline. Between the trimmed V and J ends, which lost 6 bases and 10 bases, there was a span of 16 bases. The CDR3 has 13 amino acids. The CDR3 DNA follows: TGTGCCAGCAGACCCTCCGGGACCACAGAGCAGTTCTTC. It encodes CASRPSGTTEQFF.

The chain couples TRBV30 to TRBJ2-1, with D possibly TRBD1 on 6 matching bases. Germline V gene lookup returns CDR1 GTSNPN and CDR2 SVGIG (reference sequence). This CDR3 is 13 amino acids long. The V end lost 5 bases, the J end lost 7 bases, and 15 bases lay between the germline ends. The DNA for the CDR3 is TGTGCCTGGGGCGAAGCTAGGGGGAATGAGCAGTTCTTC. This encodes CAWGEARGNEQFF.

The gene calls are TRBV5-8 and TRBJ1-4, with unresolved D. The V end lost 4 bases, the J end lost 0 bases, and 13 bases lay between the germline ends. Germline V lookup: CDR1 SGHTS, CDR2 YDEGEE. The CDR3 runs 16 residues. CDR3 nucleotides: TGTGCCAGCAGCCACTATAACAGAGCAACTAATGAAAAACTGTTTTTT. This sequence encodes CASSHYNRATNEKLFF.

The chain has TRBV5-1 and TRBJ2-2, with 10 nucleotides matching TRBD2. V lost 4 bases to trimming and J lost 0 bases; unmatched junction nucleotides: 3. This CDR3 region has 16 residues. CDR1 SGHRS and CDR2 YFSETQ come from the germline V gene. CDR3 loop: CASSTSGDANTGELFF. Here the CDR3 DNA reads TGCGCCAGCAGCACTAGCGGGGACGCGAACACCGGGGAGCTGTTTTTT.

The chain joins TRBV4-3 to TRBJ1-2, with D possibly being TRBD1 (6 bases). The CDR3 has 15 amino acids. Germline V gives CDR1 LGHNA, CDR2 YSLEER. The V end was cut by 1 base, the J end by 5 bases, with 14 bases between. Written as DNA, the CDR3 is TGCGCCAGCAGCCAAGTGGTCGGAAGGGGGTATGGCTACACCTTC. Translating gives CASSQVVGRGYGYTF.

The V and J genes are TRBV19 and TRBJ2-5, with TRBD2 matching 7 bases. The CDR3 runs 12 residues. V lost 5 bases, J lost 5 bases, and 2 bases stayed unmatched. The V gene's germline CDR1 is LNHDA and CDR2 SQIVND (reference sequence). The CDR3 loop reads CASSFSGETQYF. The CDR3 DNA follows: TGTGCCAGTAGTTTTAGCGGGGAGACCCAGTACTTC.

This clone appeared a few times. This sequence joins TRBV6-5 and TRBJ1-2, with D possibly TRBD1 on 6 matching bases. Germline CDR1 is MNHEY and CDR2 is SVGAGI. Trimming left V 10 bases short and J 4 bases short, with 16 bases between. The CDR3 runs 13 residues. Here the CDR3 reads CATLRGSGYGYTF. CDR3 nucleotide sequence: TGTGCCACCCTGAGGGGGTCGGGCTATGGCTACACCTTC.

The chain couples TRBV19 to TRBJ2-7; no clear D. Trimming shortened V by 7 bases and J by 3 bases, and 19 bases separated the two germline ends. In germline, CDR1 is LNHDA, CDR2 SQIVND (reference sequence). The CDR3 extends over 15 amino acids. The CDR3 region has the DNA TGTGCCAGTACCCCCGGCATGGGTGGGTACTACGAGCAGTACTTC. Protein: CASTPGMGGYYEQYF.

This clone was observed a handful of times. The genes are TRBV6-1 and TRBJ1-1; D is ambiguous. Trimming left V 3 bases short and J 0 bases short, with 14 bases between. The CDR3 sequence is 16 residues long. Per germline, CDR1 MNHNS and CDR2 SASEGT. CDR3 DNA sequence: TGTGCCAGCAGTGACAGGTGGGCAGGACTGAACACTGAAGCTTTCTTT. It is translated as CASSDRWAGLNTEAFF.

This sequence joins TRBV25-1 and TRBJ2-1, with 9 bases fitting TRBD1. J was trimmed by 6 bases and V by 3 bases; bases with no gene match: 15. Germline V gene lookup returns CDR1 MGHDK and CDR2 SYGVNS. The CDR3 length is 18 residues. The CDR3 loop is CASSDTLGGTGKGNEQFF. The CDR3, as DNA: TGTGCCAGCAGTGACACACTAGGGGGGACAGGGAAAGGCAATGAGCAGTTCTTC.

The chain employs TRBV19 and TRBJ1-5; no reliable D call. CDR1 LNHDA and CDR2 SQIVND come from the germline V gene (reference sequence). Deletions cut 6 bases from V and 1 base from J, with 10 bases between. This CDR3 has 14 residues. The CDR3 DNA is TGTGCCAGTAGACCCGGACTGAGCAATCAGCCCCAGCATTTT. Amino acid sequence: CASRPGLSNQPQHF.

This chain connects TRBV5-4 to TRBJ2-7; the D gene could be TRBD1 or TRBD2 (5 bases each). The V gene lost 0 bases and the J gene lost 1 base, with 8 bases spanning the gap. Per germline, CDR1 SGHNT and CDR2 YYREEE (reference sequence). The CDR3 runs to 14 residues. CDR3 sequence (DNA): TGTGCCAGCAGCTTGGGAGGGGAATCCTACGAGCAGTACTTC. This sequence encodes CASSLGGESYEQYF.

V is TRBV19 and J is TRBJ1-3; 11 bases map to TRBD1. Per the germline V gene, CDR1 is LNHDA and CDR2 is SQIVND (reference sequence). V was pared by 3 bases and J by 2 bases, with 3 bases of the junction left unmatched. The CDR3 extends over 16 amino acids. The CDR3 is CASSIGGQGAGNTIYF. CDR3 nucleotide sequence: TGTGCCAGTAGTATCGGGGGACAGGGGGCTGGAAACACCATATATTTT.

This rearrangement joins TRBV29-1 to TRBJ1-2; D is possibly TRBD1 (5 bases). The CDR3 has 13 amino acids. The ends were cut back, 3 bases at V and 6 bases at J, with 14 bases in the middle. CDR1 SQVTM and CDR2 ANQGSEA come from the germline V gene. This chain's CDR3 is CSVEKAGSDGYTF. CDR3 nucleotides: TGCAGCGTTGAGAAGGCAGGGAGCGATGGCTACACCTTC.

The chain uses TRBV5-1 and TRBJ1-1; a weak D match, TRBD1 (5 bases). Trimming took off 0 bases at V and 1 base at J, with 10 bases between the two ends. This CDR3 has 15 amino acids. Germline CDR1 is SGHRS and CDR2 is YFSETQ. CDR3 nucleotides: TGCGCCAGCAGCTTGGCTGCAGGGAAGAACACTGAAGCTTTCTTT. The encoded protein is CASSLAAGKNTEAFF.

This chain connects TRBV29-1 to TRBJ1-1; maybe TRBD1 (5 bases). There are 12 residues in the CDR3. The germline V gene encodes CDR1 SQVTM and CDR2 ANQGSEA. Trimming removed 5 bases at V and 6 bases at J, with 13 bases between. The CDR3 sequence: CSVFSDMPEAFF. CDR3 nucleotide sequence: TGCAGCGTTTTTTCGGACATGCCTGAAGCTTTCTTT. Full variable domain (outside the CDR3, taken from reference TRBV29-1 and TRBJ1-1): SAVISQKPSRDICQRGTSLTIQCQVDSQVTMMFWYRQQPGQSLTLIATANQGSEATYESGFVIDKFPISRPNLTFSTLTVSNMSPEDSSIYLCSVFSDMPEAFFGQGTRLTVV.

J is TRBJ1-2 and V is TRBV29-1; D unclear. V dropped 3 bases and J dropped 6 bases, with 11 bases sitting between them. The CDR3 has 12 residues. Germline CDR1 is SQVTM and CDR2 is ANQGSEA. Here the CDR3 reads CSVDLQINGYTF. CDR3 nucleotides: TGCAGCGTTGATTTGCAGATCAATGGCTACACCTTC.

The CDR3 DNA follows: TGTGCCAGCAGCCCCATTCCCCCCCTGGCGGGGGAGAACACCGGGGAGCTGTTTTTT. This encodes CASSPIPPLAGENTGELFF. The rearrangement joins TRBV14 to TRBJ2-2, with 7 bases that match TRBD2. The CDR3 extends over 19 amino acids. Trimming cost V 4 bases and J 1 base; bases outside gene matches: 15. Germline V gene lookup returns CDR1 SGHDN and CDR2 FVKESK.

The chain employs TRBV4-3 and TRBJ1-1; 9 nucleotides match TRBD1. From germline, CDR1 is LGHNA and CDR2 YSLEER. V shed 4 bases and J 7 bases; nucleotides not matched to a gene: 7. The CDR3 runs to 14 residues. The CDR3 DNA is TGCGCCAGCAGCCGTTCGGACAGGGGTCTTGAAGCTTTCTTT. It yields the protein CASSRSDRGLEAFF.

V and J are TRBV6-5 and TRBJ1-4, with D tentatively TRBD1 (5 bases). V lost 5 bases, J lost 5 bases, and 9 bases lay in between. Germline V lookup: CDR1 MNHEY, CDR2 SVGAGI. The CDR3 is 13 amino acids. The CDR3 DNA reads TGTGCCAGCAGTCGGGACCGGAATGAAAAACTGTTTTTT. It translates to CASSRDRNEKLFF.

In nucleotides, the CDR3 is TGTGCCAGCAGTGAAGTGCAGGTCGGTGAGCAGTTCTTC. Residues: CASSEVQVGEQFF. The chain is built from TRBV2 and TRBJ2-1, with D unclear. Germline V gene data show CDR1 as SNHLY and CDR2 as FYNNEI. The germline V and J ends were trimmed by 1 base and 9 bases, with 10 bases remaining between them. This CDR3 is built from 13 residues.